What follows describes a single TCR beta chain. Clones were sequenced by immunoSEQ multiplex PCR, and TCRdb holds only the in-frame ones, with some missing. The sample consists of about 60,000 clones, approximately 85% of them appearing once. The data belong to a study of control samples from healthy donors and cancer patients. The CDR3 contains 16 residues. After removal of 5 bases from V and 0 bases from J, the junction contained 9 bases not matched to a gene. Per germline, CDR1 SGHNT and CDR2 YENEEA. The receptor's source is a man between 35 and 55 years old in good health. The rearrangement joins TRBV11-3 to TRBJ2-7; 8 positions agree with TRBD2. Sequenced input: blood. CDR3 sequence: CASSRSSRGVSYEQYF. The CDR3 nucleotides are TGTGCCAGCAGCCGTTCTTCGCGGGGGGTCTCCTACGAGCAGTACTTC.